This TCR beta chain was obtained from a study of PD-1 blockade in classical Hodgkin lymphoma. Study at large: The study gave patients nivolumab 3 mg/kg intravenously every 2 weeks.

Notes on the study in general: Complete responders matched newly diagnosed patients in baseline diversity. CD4+ TCR diversity climbed significantly by C4D1, unlike CD8+ TCR diversity.

This clone came up once. Its cognate antigen is unknown. Brentuximab vedotin exposure varied among the patients, all of whom had relapsed after autologous stem cell transplantation. Profiled with immunoSEQ multiplex PCR; TCRdb holds only in-frame clones, not every one. The table lists 66,000 or so clones, around 75% of them singletons, with roughly 9% in the top ten. Per the germline V gene, CDR1 is SGHRS and CDR2 is YFSETQ. V lost 0 bases, J lost 0 bases, and 28 bases lay in between. The CDR3 extends over 23 amino acids. Here the sequenced sample was peripheral blood mononuclear cells (PBMCs), taken before the second cycle of nivolumab. V and J are TRBV5-1 and TRBJ1-6, with D possibly being TRBD1 (5 bases). The clonotype was recovered from a human donor with classical Hodgkin lymphoma. Here the CDR3 DNA reads TGCGCCAGCAGCTTGGTGTCCCCTTCCGGGACGGTGAACATAGTCTCCTATAATTCACCCCTCCACTTT. Residues: CASSLVSPSGTVNIVSYNSPLHF.